A selection of T cell receptor beta chains follows, all from one sample in a study of blood T cell repertoires in COVID-19. TCRdb's copy holds only in-frame clones and misses some; the assay was immunoSEQ multiplex PCR. The sample includes 200,000 to 300,000 clones, around nine tenths of them seen just once. Sequenced input: peripheral blood. All receptors derive from a woman in her sixties or seventies with COVID-19, enrolled during active disease. The CDR3 runs from the conserved cysteine through the conserved F or W. Fields, in order: clone size, V gene, D gene, J gene, CDR3 protein, CDR3 DNA. D genes are given only for firm matches. Some rows mark clone size as missing; the rest say once, few, many or name a class of expanded clone.

once	TRBV27	TRBD1	TRBJ1-2	CASSGQVGFGYTF	TGTGCCAGCAGTGGACAGGTCGGCTTTGGCTACACCTTC
.	TRBV28	TRBD1	TRBJ2-7	CASSLFGTGTYEQYF	TGTGCCAGCAGTTTATTCGGGACAGGTACCTACGAGCAGTACTTC
once	TRBV5-1	TRBD1	TRBJ1-2	CASSLRGQNYGYTF	TGCGCCAGCAGCTTGAGGGGACAGAACTATGGCTACACCTTC
.	TRBV15	.	TRBJ1-5	CATSRRISWGVSNQPQHF	TGTGCCACCAGCAGACGAATTTCTTGGGGAGTTAGCAATCAGCCCCAGCATTTT
.	TRBV7-9	TRBD1	TRBJ1-2	CASSVGQGMNYTF	TGTGCCAGCAGCGTTGGACAGGGAATGAACTACACCTTC
.	TRBV15	TRBD2	TRBJ2-5	CATSRDPSGRTQYF	TGTGCCACCAGCAGAGATCCTAGCGGGAGGACCCAGTACTTC
.	TRBV5-6	TRBD1	TRBJ1-2	CASSLGQGNGYTF	TGTGCCAGCAGCCTTGGACAGGGGAATGGCTACACCTTC
.	TRBV19	TRBD2	TRBJ2-7	CASSTTGLAAYEQYF	TGTGCCAGTAGTACCACCGGACTAGCGGCCTACGAGCAGTACTTC
.	TRBV30	.	TRBJ2-1	CACSSLAAPPYYNEQFF	TGTGCCTGTTCCTCCTTAGCGGCACCCCCCTATTACAATGAGCAGTTCTTC
once	TRBV27	TRBD1	TRBJ1-5	CASGLRGRVQPQHF	TGTGCCAGCGGTCTCAGGGGGCGAGTGCAGCCCCAGCATTTT
.	TRBV29-1	TRBD1	TRBJ1-1	CSVERDRGLHTEAFF	TGCAGCGTTGAAAGGGACAGGGGGCTGCACACTGAAGCTTTCTTT
.	TRBV3-1/TRBV3-2	.	TRBJ2-2	CASSQEVGTFPGELFF	TGTGCCAGCAGCCAAGAAGTAGGGACTTTTCCCGGGGAGCTGTTTTTT
.	TRBV30	.	TRBJ1-4	CAWSEEGLGEKLFF	TGTGCCTGGAGTGAGGAGGGACTAGGTGAAAAACTGTTTTTT
.	TRBV15	.	TRBJ2-1	CATSRGRQYPLHNEQFF	TGTGCCACCAGCAGAGGACGACAGTACCCTCTTCACAATGAGCAGTTCTTC
.	TRBV28	TRBD2	TRBJ2-1	CASSPTSGLNNEQFF	TGTGCCAGCAGTCCGACTAGCGGGTTAAACAATGAGCAGTTCTTC
.	TRBV27	.	TRBJ2-7	CASSLSQGLSREQYF	TGTGCCAGCAGTTTATCGCAGGGCCTCAGTAGGGAGCAGTACTTC
.	TRBV7-9	.	TRBJ2-7	CASSSSHYEQYF	TGTGCCAGCAGCTCTTCACACTACGAGCAGTACTTC
.	TRBV28	TRBD2	TRBJ2-3	CASSFRGRAPTDTQYF	TGTGCCAGCAGTTTTCGCGGGAGGGCCCCGACAGATACGCAGTATTTT
.	TRBV28	TRBD1	TRBJ1-5	CASSLRRTTGSNQPQHF	TGTGCCAGCAGTTTGAGGAGAACGACAGGGAGCAATCAGCCCCAGCATTTT
.	TRBV20-1	TRBD2	TRBJ2-7	CSASGSGNDEQYF	TGCAGTGCTAGTGGTAGCGGGAATGACGAGCAGTACTTC
.	TRBV4-3	TRBD1	TRBJ1-1	CASSPRQGFDTEAFF	TGCGCCAGCAGCCCTAGACAGGGTTTCGACACTGAAGCTTTCTTT
.	TRBV28	.	TRBJ2-5	CASSPGTPVETQYF	TGTGCCAGCAGCCCCGGGACACCCGTCGAGACCCAGTACTTC
.	TRBV7-3	.	TRBJ2-3	CASSSQGAATDTQYF	TGTGCCAGCAGCTCCCAAGGGGCAGCTACAGATACGCAGTATTTT
.	TRBV30	.	TRBJ2-7	CAWGRGPGEQYF	TGTGCCTGGGGGAGGGGGCCCGGCGAGCAGTACTTC